This T cell receptor (beta chain) was captured by sequencing in a study of T cell responses to AZD1222 COVID-19 vaccine. The CDR3 runs 15 residues. Trimming shortened V by 0 bases and J by 3 bases, and 9 bases separated the two germline ends. Germline V CDR1 and CDR2: LGHNA, YNFKEQ. Of note for this clone: The antigen is unknown.

This table comes from immunoSEQ multiplex PCR, and its TCRdb copy is limited to in-frame clones, with some not included. The sample carries about 35,000 clones, approximately 86% recorded once. Whole-study findings and limits: Unmutated variant regions are reportedly the target of nearly half of TCRs that are spike-specific.

The V and J genes are TRBV4-2 and TRBJ1-5; tentatively, D is TRBD1 (5 bases). This TCR came from an adult in good health. The sample was peripheral blood, taken on day 0 of AZD1222 vaccination. Here the CDR3 reads CASSQDDSPNQPQHF. CDR3 coding DNA: TGTGCCAGCAGCCAAGACGACAGCCCCAATCAGCCCCAGCATTTT.